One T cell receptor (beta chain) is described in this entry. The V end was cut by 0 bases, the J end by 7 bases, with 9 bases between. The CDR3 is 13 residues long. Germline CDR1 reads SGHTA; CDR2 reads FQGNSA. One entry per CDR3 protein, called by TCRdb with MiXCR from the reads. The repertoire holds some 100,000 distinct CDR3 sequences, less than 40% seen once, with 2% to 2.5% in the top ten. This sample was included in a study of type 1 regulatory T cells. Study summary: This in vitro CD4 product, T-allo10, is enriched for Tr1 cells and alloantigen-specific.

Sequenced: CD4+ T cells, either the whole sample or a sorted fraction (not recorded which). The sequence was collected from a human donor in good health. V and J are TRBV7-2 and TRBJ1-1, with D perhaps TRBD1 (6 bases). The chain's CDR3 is CASSLARGHEAFF. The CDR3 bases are TGTGCCAGCAGCTTAGCGCGGGGACATGAAGCTTTCTTT.